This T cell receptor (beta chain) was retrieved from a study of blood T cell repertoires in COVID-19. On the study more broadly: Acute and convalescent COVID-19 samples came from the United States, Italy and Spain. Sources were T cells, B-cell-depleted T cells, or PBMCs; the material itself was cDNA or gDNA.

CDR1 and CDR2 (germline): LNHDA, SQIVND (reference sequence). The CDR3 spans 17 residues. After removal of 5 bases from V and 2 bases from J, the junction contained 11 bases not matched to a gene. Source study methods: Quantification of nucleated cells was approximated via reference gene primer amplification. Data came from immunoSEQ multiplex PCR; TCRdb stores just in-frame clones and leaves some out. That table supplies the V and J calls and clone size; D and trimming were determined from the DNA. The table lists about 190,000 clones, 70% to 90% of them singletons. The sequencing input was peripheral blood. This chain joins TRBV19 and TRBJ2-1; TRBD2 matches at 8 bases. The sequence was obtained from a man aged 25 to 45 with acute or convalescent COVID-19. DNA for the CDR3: TGTGCCAGTAGTCCCCGGGGGGGAGCGGGGACCTACAATGAGCAGTTCTTC. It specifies CASSPRGGAGTYNEQFF.